Each of the 29 T cell receptor beta chains below was sequenced from the same sample in a study of shared clonotypes between healthy human individuals. The assay was immunoSEQ multiplex PCR, and TCRdb's table has in-frame clones only and misses some. The sample comprises 500,000 or so clones, 95% to 97% of which are singletons, and about 0.06% rests with the top ten. The source material was naive CD4+ T cells sorted from blood. Subset: CD45RA+ positively selected. The receptors come from a woman aged 30 to 39 in good health.

The rearrangement links TRBV7-9 to TRBJ2-1; TRBD2 matches at 10 bases. The trim removed 1 base at V and 6 bases at J, leaving 6 bases unmatched. The CDR3 is made up of 16 amino acids. Germline CDR1 is SEHNR and CDR2 is FQNEAQ (reference sequence). The CDR3 coding sequence is TGTGCCAGCAGCTTAGGGAGCGGGAGGGCCGTCAATGAGCAGTTCTTC. This codes for CASSLGSGRAVNEQFF.

The chain carries TRBV5-6 and TRBJ2-4; 7 nucleotides match TRBD1. Germline V gene sequence: CDR1 SGHDT, CDR2 YYEEEE. With V trimmed by 5 bases and J by 6 bases, 5 bases remained unmatched. The CDR3 is 13 amino acids. CDR3 amino acids: CASSGTALNIQYF. CDR3 sequence (DNA): TGTGCCAGCAGTGGGACAGCCCTAAACATTCAGTACTTC.

J is TRBJ2-1 and V is TRBV7-9; 13 bases line up with TRBD2. CDR1 and CDR2 from the germline V gene are SEHNR and FQNEAQ (reference sequence). This CDR3 has 16 residues. The V and J ends lost 1 base and 8 bases, in that order; junction bases with no gene match: 5. The CDR3 DNA follows: TGTGCCAGCAGCTTAGACGGACTAGCGGGAGTAGATGAGCAGTTCTTC. Its translation: CASSLDGLAGVDEQFF. Together with reference TRBV7-9 and TRBJ2-1, the CDR3 gives the full variable domain: DTGVSQNPRHKITKRGQNVTFRCDPISEHNRLYWYRQTLGQGPEFLTYFQNEAQLEKSRLLSDRFSAERPKGSFSTLEIQRTEQGDSAMYLCASSLDGLAGVDEQFFGPGTRLTVL.

The chain links TRBV2 to TRBJ1-2; D ambiguous. The CDR3 has 12 amino acids. V was pared by 8 bases and J by 3 bases, with 10 bases between. Germline V CDR1 and CDR2: SNHLY, FYNNEI. CDR3 in amino acids: CASRSSYYGYTF. Written as DNA, the CDR3 is TGTGCCAGCCGTAGCAGTTACTATGGCTACACCTTC. The whole variable domain, remainder taken from reference TRBV2 and TRBJ1-2, is EPEVTQTPSHQVTQMGQEVILRCVPISNHLYFYWYRQILGQKVEFLVSFYNNEISEKSEIFDDQFSVERPDGSNFTLKIRSTKLEDSAMYFCASRSSYYGYTFGSGTRLTVV.

This chain connects TRBV28 to TRBJ2-5; 9 nucleotides agree with TRBD1. The end of the DNA is better explained by TRBJ2-7, so the J call may be wrong. Germline V lookup: CDR1 MDHEN, CDR2 SYDVKM. The CDR3 sequence is 18 residues long. CDR3 loop: CASSFLHSDRGSTCEQYF. In DNA, the CDR3 is TGTGCCAGCAGTTTCCTACACTCCGACAGGGGGAGTACATGCGAGCAGTACTTC.

This clone was detected once. The CDR3 sequence is CAIQINRLISYEQYF. CDR3 in DNA: TGTGCCATCCAGATCAACAGGTTGATCTCCTACGAGCAGTACTTC. The chain recombines TRBV7-9 with TRBJ2-5; possible D gene TRBD1, 5 bases. The DNA end favors TRBJ2-7, so the J call may be wrong. The CDR3 contains 15 residues. The germline V gene encodes CDR1 SEHNR and CDR2 FQNEAQ (reference sequence).

V usage is TRBV7-2 and J usage is TRBJ2-5; maybe TRBD2 (6 bases). V was shortened by 6 bases and J by 1 base, with 15 bases between the two germline ends. Looked up from germline, CDR1 is SGHTA and CDR2 is FQGNSA. The length of the CDR3 is 15 residues. The CDR3 loop is CASSQTEGFQETQYF. CDR3 nucleotide sequence: TGTGCCAGCAGTCAAACGGAGGGTTTCCAAGAGACCCAGTACTTC.

This chain connects TRBV18 to TRBJ2-7, with 9 bases that match TRBD1. J was trimmed by 3 bases and V by 6 bases; bases with no gene match: 6. The CDR3 sequence is 14 residues long. Germline V gene data show CDR1 as KGHSH and CDR2 as LQKENI. In DNA, the CDR3 is TGTGCCAGCTCGCGACAGGGGGGCGGCTACGAGCAGTACTTC. This sequence encodes CASSRQGGGYEQYF.

This chain connects TRBV10-3 to TRBJ1-5, with D possibly TRBD1 on 5 matching bases. V lost 3 bases to trimming and J lost 0 bases, with 9 bases between them. Germline V gene data show CDR1 as ENHRY and CDR2 as SYGVKD. There are 15 residues in the CDR3. CDR3 sequence: CAISERGDSNQPQHF. DNA for the CDR3: TGTGCCATCAGTGAACGGGGCGATAGCAATCAGCCCCAGCATTTT.

The rearrangement joins TRBV19 to TRBJ2-6; perhaps D is TRBD1 or TRBD2 (5 bases each). CDR1 and CDR2 from the germline V gene are LNHDA and SQIVND (reference sequence). This CDR3 region has 17 residues. Trimming cost V 7 bases and J 0 bases, with 16 bases left between them. The CDR3 loop is CASILRGPISGANVLTF. CDR3 sequence (DNA): TGTGCCAGTATCCTTCGGGGACCGATCTCTGGGGCCAACGTCCTGACTTTC.

V is TRBV2 and J is TRBJ1-2; 8 nucleotides match TRBD1. The CDR3 consists of 13 residues. Unmatched junction bases numbered 7, after V lost 6 bases and J lost 7 bases. Germline assignment: CDR1 SNHLY and CDR2 FYNNEI. The CDR3 spells CASRPTGGGGYTF. CDR3 sequence (DNA): TGTGCCAGCAGGCCCACAGGGGGAGGTGGCTACACCTTC.

The chain employs TRBV27 and TRBJ2-7, with 9 bases lining up with TRBD2. The junction had 7 bases not matched to a gene; V was cut back by 5 bases and J by 2 bases. Per germline, CDR1 MNHEY and CDR2 SMNVEV (reference sequence). CDR3 length equals 15 residues. CDR3 sequence: CASSAQTSGPYEQYF. CDR3 DNA: TGTGCCAGCAGTGCACAGACTAGCGGTCCCTACGAGCAGTACTTC.

This chain uses TRBV10-3 with TRBJ1-1; D is undetermined. The germline gives CDR1 ENHRY, CDR2 SYGVKD. The CDR3 has 14 residues. The V end lost 0 bases, the J end lost 7 bases, and 12 bases lay between the germline ends. The CDR3 nucleotides are TGTGCCATCAGTGAGTCGACTCTCAGGAGTGAAGCTTTCTTT. This codes for CAISESTLRSEAFF.

The chain has TRBV4-2 and TRBJ2-7; no clear D gene. The V end was cut by 0 bases, the J end by 4 bases, with 7 bases between. The CDR3 has 13 amino acids. Per the germline V gene, CDR1 is LGHNA and CDR2 is YNFKEQ. CDR3 residues: CASSQDPLYEQYF. DNA for the CDR3: TGTGCCAGCAGCCAAGATCCCCTTTACGAGCAGTACTTC.

This chain joins TRBV18 and TRBJ2-2; D unclear. CDR3 size: 16 residues. V was shortened by 1 base and J by 7 bases, with 16 bases between the two germline ends. From germline, CDR1 is KGHSH and CDR2 LQKENI. The CDR3: CASSPQNPQEFGELFF. For the CDR3, the DNA is TGTGCCAGCTCACCACAGAACCCACAAGAGTTCGGGGAGCTGTTTTTT.

This chain connects TRBV7-2 to TRBJ1-1; D is ambiguous. Germline values: CDR1 SGHTA, CDR2 FQGNSA. V was cut by 8 bases and J by 0 bases, with 10 bases left in between. The length of the CDR3 is 13 residues. The DNA for the CDR3 is TGTGCCAGCGGCGTGGACCTGAACACTGAAGCTTTCTTT. Encoded protein: CASGVDLNTEAFF.

The chain recombines TRBV7-3 with TRBJ2-2; D not certain. Trimming shortened V by 1 base and J by 6 bases, and 21 bases separated the two germline ends. The germline V gene encodes CDR1 SGHTA and CDR2 FQGTGA. The CDR3 length is 18 residues. CDR3 sequence (DNA): TGTGCCAGCAGCTTAAATGGGGTAGCCTCGAGCAAAGCCGGGGAGCTGTTTTTT. Its protein product is CASSLNGVASSKAGELFF.

The sample holds a few counts of this clone. The chain is built from TRBV10-1 and TRBJ1-1; TRBD1 aligns across 9 bases. Germline V gene sequence: CDR1 WNHNN, CDR2 SYGVQD (reference sequence). J was trimmed by 5 bases and V by 0 bases; bases with no gene match: 4. This CDR3 is 15 amino acids long. CDR3: CASSESGQGRTEAFF. CDR3 bases: TGCGCCAGCAGTGAGTCGGGACAGGGAAGGACTGAAGCTTTCTTT.

The rearrangement joins TRBV5-1 to TRBJ2-5, with TRBD1 identical over 9 bases. This CDR3 has 17 amino acids. Germline trimming cut 4 bases from V and 5 bases from J; bases unmatched to any gene: 15. The germline gives CDR1 SGHRS, CDR2 YFSETQ. The CDR3 coding sequence is TGCGCCAGCAGCCGCTGGACCGGGACAGGGAGCGAGGAGACCCAGTACTTC. This translates into CASSRWTGTGSEETQYF.

The chain is built from TRBV27 and TRBJ2-4; D might be TRBD2 (5 bases). Germline lookup yields CDR1 MNHEY and CDR2 SMNVEV (reference sequence). V dropped 4 bases and J dropped 0 bases, with 16 bases sitting between them. This CDR3 has 17 amino acids. The CDR3 DNA is TGTGCCAGCAGTTCCTCGTTGTCCGGGGAAGCCAAAAACATTCAGTACTTC. It specifies CASSSSLSGEAKNIQYF.

The chain has TRBV15 and TRBJ1-1; 9 bases match TRBD1. Germline CDR1 is LNHNV and CDR2 is YYDKDF (reference sequence). This CDR3 contains 15 residues. V trimming: 7 bases; J trimming: 4 bases; junction bases outside the gene matches: 10. CDR3 sequence reads: CATKDRGQGSTEAFF. The CDR3 DNA is TGTGCCACCAAAGATCGGGGACAGGGCTCCACTGAAGCTTTCTTT.

J is TRBJ2-7 and V is TRBV6-5, with a possible D match to TRBD1 (5 bases). V was shortened by 2 bases and J by 2 bases, with 13 bases between the two germline ends. CDR1 and CDR2 from the germline V gene are MNHEY and SVGAGI. This CDR3 is built from 15 residues. The CDR3 DNA is TGTGCCAGCAGTTACAAAGCAGGGTCCACCTACGAGCAGTACTTC. Its translation: CASSYKAGSTYEQYF.

The gene calls are TRBV29-1 and TRBJ1-3, with D possibly being TRBD1 (6 bases). V was cut by 5 bases and J by 4 bases, with 12 bases left in between. The CDR3 contains 13 residues. The germline V gene encodes CDR1 SQVTM and CDR2 ANQGSEA. The CDR3 region has the DNA TGCAGCGTTCCCTCAGGGGCCGGAAACACCATATATTTT. This codes for CSVPSGAGNTIYF.

CDR3 DNA sequence: TGTGCCAGCAGTTCCCTGTGGGTAGCGGGAGGCAATGAGCAGTTCTTC. It codes for CASSSLWVAGGNEQFF. The chain joins TRBV27 to TRBJ2-1; 10 bases agree with TRBD2. The germline V gene encodes CDR1 MNHEY and CDR2 SMNVEV (reference sequence). The CDR3 runs to 16 residues. The junction had 9 bases not matched to a gene; V was cut back by 4 bases and J by 6 bases.

The rearrangement joins TRBV5-1 to TRBJ1-4; TRBD1 agrees at 8 bases. After removal of 4 bases from V and 8 bases from J, the junction contained 10 bases not matched to a gene. Germline V gene data show CDR1 as SGHRS and CDR2 as YFSETQ. The CDR3 spans 15 residues. CDR3 coding DNA: TGCGCCAGCAGCAACCGACAGGGGAGACAGGAAAAACTGTTTTTT. Its translation: CASSNRQGRQEKLFF.

For this clone: The junction departs from the called germline gene at one end, perhaps through a read error. The CDR3 DNA reads TGTGCCAGCAGTGCGTTACAGGGAGGGAAGCACTTC. This encodes CASSALQGGKHF. This sequence joins TRBV28 and TRBJ2-7; possibly TRBD2 for D (7 bases). The CDR3 is made up of 12 amino acids. Germline V gene sequence: CDR1 MDHEN, CDR2 SYDVKM.

A single count supports this clone. V gene TRBV5-6 combines with J gene TRBJ2-4; D unresolved. Trimming shortened V by 0 bases and J by 1 base, and 11 bases separated the two germline ends. From germline, CDR1 is SGHDT and CDR2 YYEEEE. This CDR3 contains 16 residues. The CDR3 is CASSLEQVKAKNIQYF. CDR3 DNA sequence: TGTGCCAGCAGCTTGGAACAAGTTAAGGCCAAAAACATTCAGTACTTC.

This chain links TRBV28 with TRBJ1-1; D might be TRBD1 (5 bases). The CDR3 is made up of 11 amino acids. Deletions cut 9 bases from V and 4 bases from J, with 9 bases between. Germline CDR1 and CDR2: MDHEN and SYDVKM. In DNA form, the CDR3 reads TGTGCCAGTTTGGGGGTCACTGAAGCTTTCTTT. The encoded protein is CASLGVTEAFF. Based on the CDR3 plus reference TRBV28 and TRBJ1-1, the full variable domain is DVKVTQSSRYLVKRTGEKVFLECVQDMDHENMFWYRQDPGLGLRLIYFSYDVKMKEKGDIPEGYSVSREKKERFSLILESASTNQTSMYLCASLGVTEAFFGQGTRLTVV.

The rearrangement joins TRBV30 to TRBJ1-1; D not certain. Looked up from germline, CDR1 is GTSNPN and CDR2 is SVGIG (reference sequence). The CDR3 extends over 16 amino acids. V lost 3 bases, J lost 1 base, and 18 bases lay in between. The DNA of the CDR3 is TGTGCCTGGAGCCAGATGTTTATACGGGCGAACACTGAAGCTTTCTTT. Translation: CAWSQMFIRANTEAFF.